This TCR beta chain was profiled in a study of blood T cell repertoires in COVID-19 (dated by TCRdb to the early 2020s). At the level of the whole study: Collaborator samples came from the United States, Italy and Spain and covered acute and convalescent phases of COVID-19. A de-identified subject ID, COVID-19 status, age in years and sex were almost always included in the sample metadata. The material from the prospective study consisted of cDNA or gDNA derived from T cells, B-cell-depleted T cells, or PBMCs. The repertoires were released in a freely available public database intended as a resource for research on the immune response to SARS-CoV-2. HLA class I and class II types, where available, came from metadata supplied by the sample provider rather than from assay-based typing. Subjects who had been exposed to COVID-19, were actively infected with it, or had recovered from it provided the deeply sampled blood TCRbeta repertoires that made up the dataset. The samples were drawn from two sources: the first 160 participants of the ongoing ImmuneRACE study, and 1,254 subjects contributed by 6 global collaborators.

The collaborating institutions used their own protocols to collect whole blood in K2EDTA tubes. For TCRbeta analysis, collaborator samples were shipped as frozen whole blood, as isolated PBMCs, or as DNA extracted from either sample type. Study-wide findings and limitations: The quantity of clinical and demographic metadata differed by source and by participant and was supplied without curation.

Note on this clone: Its antigen is still unknown. No clone much larger than this one lies a single base away; base qualities are absent.

TCRbeta CDR3 regions were amplified from genomic DNA using the immunoSEQ Assay, a bias-controlled multiplex PCR. On the authors' methods: Nucleated cell counts per sample were estimated from amplification of reference gene primers within the assay. To quantify the absolute abundance of each unique TCRbeta CDR3 rearrangement, sequence reads were collapsed and filtered. Productive Simpson clonality was computed per sample as the square root of Simpson's diversity index over productive rearrangements. As stored in TCRdb, this immuneACCESS dataset retains in-frame rearrangements with V and J assigned. A fraction of the clones does not appear; measured against another copy, unresolved V genes explain less than half of the discrepancy, and the remainder lacks a known reason. The V and J calls and clone size are taken from that table; D and trimming were inferred from the DNA. A total of 55,000 to 80,000 clones appear in this sample, approximately 88% of them only once. The top ten constitute about 2.1% of the sample.

Trimming costs V 6 bases and J 4 bases, and their ends lie 15 bases apart. CDR1 and CDR2, per the germline V gene, are SNHLY and FYNNEI. The CDR3 covers 15 residues, taking in both the cysteine and the phenylalanine. Just CDR3 DNA is preserved here, 45 bases in frame from base 1. Sequenced material: peripheral blood. This receptor chain uses TRBV2 and TRBJ2-2; a tentative D call is TRBD2 (5 bases match). This TCR came from a human donor in a cohort sampled during active COVID-19. The DNA sequence is TGTGCCAGCAGCGGACGGGGTCGATCCACCGGGGAGCTGTTTTTT. It encodes CASSGRGRSTGELFF.